This T cell receptor beta chain came from a study of T-cell reconstitution after alpha-beta-depleted transplantation in children. Germline V lookup: CDR1 DFQATT, CDR2 SNEGSKA (reference sequence). The CDR3 loop spans 13 amino acids. Unmatched junction bases numbered 2, after V lost 4 bases and J lost 3 bases. Preparing the TCRbeta library involved the use of unique molecular identifiers. TCRdb independently ran MiXCR on the PCR reads; one entry per CDR3 protein. The table includes around 480,000 distinct CDR3 sequences, around a third detected once. The TCR comes from a human donor who donated a stem cell graft to a child with aplastic anemia. Sample: PBMCs from the stem cell graft donor, taken from the stem cell graft. The V and J genes are TRBV20-1 and TRBJ2-7; 11 bases map to TRBD2. CDR3: CSANGLAGYEQYF. The CDR3 region has the DNA TGCAGTGCTAATGGACTAGCGGGCTACGAGCAGTACTTC.